This T cell receptor beta chain was observed in a study of cytomegalovirus exposure and HLA in healthy donors. Germline CDR1 is MNHEY and CDR2 is SMNVEV (reference sequence). The trim removed 6 bases at V and 3 bases at J, leaving 5 bases unmatched. CDR3 length equals 14 residues. Produced via immunoSEQ multiplex PCR; TCRdb's table is partial and in-frame only. This sample has approximately 160,000 clones, with approximately 87% found just once. This sequence joins TRBV27 and TRBJ2-5; 9 bases match TRBD1. The source is a young woman in good health and CMV-seronegative. Material for sequencing was PBMCs. The CDR3 loop is CASSDRQGEETQYF. The CDR3 DNA follows: TGTGCCAGCAGCGATCGACAGGGGGAAGAGACCCAGTACTTC.